The 21 T cell receptor beta chains listed next were all sequenced from one sample in a study of cytomegalovirus exposure and HLA in healthy donors. Amplification used 60 Vbeta primers and 13 Jbeta primers. Assay used: immunoSEQ multiplex PCR; TCRdb lists only in-frame clones, some missing. The sample yields about 160,000 clones, about 72% seen once. The sample taken for sequencing was PBMCs. Source of these receptors: a male donor in good health and CMV-seronegative.

The CDR3 DNA sequence: TGTGCCAGCACCAGGACAGGGTTCGGCTACGAGCAGTACTTC. Translated: CASTRTGFGYEQYF. The chain employs TRBV6-1 and TRBJ2-7; 8 bases fit TRBD1. The V segment lost 7 bases and the J segment 3 bases; nucleotides outside the gene matches: 8. Germline CDR1 is MNHNS and CDR2 is SASEGT. This CDR3 has 14 amino acids.

The gene calls are TRBV11-2 and TRBJ2-1; D is unclear. The CDR3 runs 13 residues. The germline V and J ends were trimmed by 6 bases and 7 bases, with 13 bases remaining between them. CDR1 is SGHAT, CDR2 FQNNGV, per germline. The CDR3 DNA follows: TGTGCCAGCAGTCTCAACCAGCGTAATGAGCAGTTCTTC. Its protein product is CASSLNQRNEQFF. The variable domain in full, completed from reference TRBV11-2 and TRBJ2-1, reads EAGVAQSPRYKIIEKRQSVAFWCNPISGHATLYWYQQILGQGPKLLIQFQNNGVVDDSQLPKDRFSAERLKGVDSTLKIQPAKLEDSAVYLCASSLNQRNEQFFGPGTRLTVL.

The V and J genes are TRBV4-1 and TRBJ2-1; 8 bases are shared with TRBD2. Trimming cost V 4 bases and J 3 bases; bases outside gene matches: 2. The CDR3 totals 14 residues. The germline V gene encodes CDR1 MGHRA and CDR2 YSYEKL. The CDR3 nucleotides read TGCGCCAGCAGCCTGCGGGAGGACTACAATGAGCAGTTCTTC. Translated, it gives CASSLREDYNEQFF.

The chain combines TRBV11-3 with TRBJ2-7; D may be TRBD2 (7 bases). Germline assignment: CDR1 SGHNT and CDR2 YENEEA. The CDR3 has 14 residues. V was pared by 5 bases and J by 0 bases, with 11 bases between. CDR3 sequence: CASSPGGLSYEQYF. The CDR3 region has the DNA TGTGCCAGCAGCCCGGGGGGCCTCTCCTACGAGCAGTACTTC.

The chain employs TRBV28 and TRBJ2-5; 11 positions match TRBD2. CDR1 MDHEN and CDR2 SYDVKM come from the germline V gene. J lost 1 base, V lost 7 bases, and 5 bases had no gene match. The CDR3 spans 15 residues. The CDR3 nucleotides are TGTGCCAGCAAGGAGGGGACTAGCGGCCAAGAGACCCAGTACTTC. Translation: CASKEGTSGQETQYF.

The chain joins TRBV19 to TRBJ1-2, with TRBD1 matching 8 bases. This CDR3 has 15 amino acids. Germline-derived CDR1 and CDR2 are LNHDA and SQIVND (reference sequence). V lost 3 bases and J lost 5; bases outside the gene matches: 8. CDR3 sequence: CASSMPGGRRYGYTF. CDR3 nucleotides: TGTGCCAGTAGTATGCCAGGGGGCAGGAGGTATGGCTACACCTTC.

This chain uses TRBV5-4 with TRBJ1-5, with 11 bases matching TRBD1. Germline CDR1 and CDR2: SGHNT and YYREEE (reference sequence). Trimming cost V 4 bases and J 5 bases; bases outside gene matches: 5. The CDR3 contains 15 residues. CDR3 nucleotides: TGTGCCAGCAGCACTGGACAGGGGGCCGATCAGCCCCAGCATTTT. Translated: CASSTGQGADQPQHF. The whole variable domain, filled in from reference TRBV5-4 and TRBJ1-5, reads ETGVTQSPTHLIKTRGQQVTLRCSSQSGHNTVSWYQQALGQGPQFIFQYYREEENGRGNFPPRFSGLQFPNYSSELNVNALELDDSALYLCASSTGQGADQPQHFGDGTRLSIL.

The V and J genes are TRBV2 and TRBJ1-4, with D perhaps TRBD1 (5 bases). The CDR3 runs to 15 residues. The germline CDR1 and CDR2 sequences are SNHLY and FYNNEI. The ends were cut back, 0 bases at V and 3 bases at J, with 8 bases in the middle. The DNA for the CDR3 is TGTGCCAGCAGTGAAGCTGGGGGGGCTAATGAAAAACTGTTTTTT. This codes for CASSEAGGANEKLFF.

This rearrangement joins TRBV19 to TRBJ2-7; tentative D call: TRBD1 (7 bases). The germline V and J ends were trimmed by 3 bases and 4 bases, with 13 bases remaining between them. The CDR3 covers 14 residues. The V gene's germline CDR1 is LNHDA and CDR2 SQIVND (reference sequence). CDR3 loop: CASSITAGGYEQYF. Written as DNA, the CDR3 is TGTGCCAGTAGTATTACCGCAGGGGGGTACGAGCAGTACTTC.

V gene TRBV25-1 combines with J gene TRBJ2-2, with a possible D match to TRBD1 (5 bases). The V end was cut by 5 bases, the J end by 9 bases, with 10 bases between. Germline V gives CDR1 MGHDK, CDR2 SYGVNS. The CDR3 sequence is 12 residues long. CDR3 residues: CASSPGPRELFF. In nucleotides, the CDR3 is TGTGCCAGCAGTCCAGGGCCGAGGGAGCTGTTTTTT.

V is TRBV2 and J is TRBJ1-6, with 8 bases fitting TRBD1. The CDR3 is made up of 15 amino acids. Unmatched junction bases numbered 7, after V lost 1 base and J lost 11 bases. Germline V gives CDR1 SNHLY, CDR2 FYNNEI. CDR3 bases: TGTGCCAGCAGTGAAGGAAGGGACAGGAGGGCACCCCTCCACTTT. Translated, it gives CASSEGRDRRAPLHF.

V is TRBV5-8 and J is TRBJ2-5, with D possibly matching TRBD1 (6 bases). Germline V gives CDR1 SGHTS, CDR2 YDEGEE. Between the trimmed V and J ends, which lost 6 bases and 5 bases, there was a span of 17 bases. This CDR3 region has 14 residues. In DNA, the CDR3 is TGTGCCAGCAACCCACAGGGAGTGGCGGAGACCCAGTACTTC. Its protein is CASNPQGVAETQYF. Using reference TRBV5-8 and TRBJ2-5 for the parts outside the CDR3, the full variable domain is EAGVTQSPTHLIKTRGQQATLRCSPISGHTSVYWYQQALGLGLQFLLWYDEGEERNRGNFPPRFSGRQFPNYSSELNVNALELEDSALYLCASNPQGVAETQYFGPGTRLLVL.

This clone occurred a few times. The genes are TRBV11-2 and TRBJ1-1; D possibly corresponds to TRBD1 (6 bases). Germline CDR1 is SGHAT and CDR2 is FQNNGV. Trimming shortened V by 5 bases and J by 1 base, and 17 bases separated the two germline ends. The CDR3 totals 16 residues. The CDR3 DNA sequence: TGTGCCAGCAGCCCCGCCGCAGGGGTGGGGAACACTGAAGCTTTCTTT. Translation gives CASSPAAGVGNTEAFF.

V and J are TRBV5-1 and TRBJ2-1; D is ambiguous. Germline CDR1 reads SGHRS; CDR2 reads YFSETQ. V was pared by 0 bases and J by 0 bases, with 4 bases between. The CDR3 consists of 14 residues. In DNA form, the CDR3 reads TGCGCCAGCAGCTTGGAGAGCTCCTACAATGAGCAGTTCTTC. It is translated as CASSLESSYNEQFF.

The chain has TRBV7-9 and TRBJ2-5, with a possible D match to TRBD2 (7 bases). The end of the DNA fits TRBJ2-7 better, so the J call may be wrong. This CDR3 comprises 17 residues. Per germline, CDR1 SEHNR and CDR2 FQNEAQ (reference sequence). CDR3 sequence (DNA): TGTGCCAGCAGTTCCCCGGGGGGCAGGGCCAGTTCATACGAGCAGTACTTC. The encoded protein is CASSSPGGRASSYEQYF.

This clone was seen just once. The chain is built from TRBV11-2 and TRBJ2-7; 7 bases fit TRBD1. Germline V lookup: CDR1 SGHAT, CDR2 FQNNGV. V dropped 5 bases and J dropped 4; count of bases not matched to a gene: 8. This CDR3 contains 14 residues. The CDR3 DNA sequence: TGTGCCAGCAGCCCTACAGGGGCGGGTTACGAGCAGTACTTC. It yields the protein CASSPTGAGYEQYF.

To note about this clone: A junction end diverges from the germline sequence, so it may reflect a read error. The gene calls are TRBV5-4 and TRBJ2-7; TRBD1 is a possible D gene (6 bases). Germline-derived CDR1 and CDR2 are SGHNT and YYREEE (reference sequence). This CDR3 comprises 14 residues. DNA of the CDR3: TGTGCCGGCAGCTCGGGCAGGGGTAGCTACGAGCAGTACTTC. Translating gives CAGSSGRGSYEQYF.

The J gene is TRBJ2-1, the V gene TRBV4-3; D remains ambiguous. The CDR3 is 14 residues long. Trimming stripped 0 bases from V and 9 bases from J, with 12 bases between. Germline lookup yields CDR1 LGHNA and CDR2 YSLEER. The CDR3 region is CASSQDLRVGEQFF. CDR3 sequence (DNA): TGCGCCAGCAGCCAAGATCTACGGGTTGGTGAGCAGTTCTTC.

The sample holds one count of this clone. The chain is built from TRBV30 and TRBJ1-3; maybe TRBD1 (6 bases). V lost 3 bases to trimming and J lost 7 bases, with 16 bases between them. This CDR3 spans 14 amino acids. In germline, CDR1 is GTSNPN, CDR2 SVGIG (reference sequence). CDR3: CAWSGRGGENTIYF. DNA of the CDR3: TGTGCCTGGAGCGGCAGAGGGGGAGAGAACACCATATATTTT.

V is TRBV4-2 and J is TRBJ1-5, with D perhaps TRBD1 (6 bases). Germline-derived CDR1 and CDR2 are LGHNA and YNFKEQ. This CDR3 region has 15 residues. Trimming left V 0 bases short and J 2 bases short, with 8 bases between. The CDR3 is CASSQEAGGNQPQHF. CDR3 nucleotides: TGTGCCAGCAGCCAAGAGGCAGGGGGCAATCAGCCCCAGCATTTT.

The V and J genes are TRBV5-6 and TRBJ1-4; D uncertain. Germline V gene lookup returns CDR1 SGHDT and CDR2 YYEEEE. Trimming took off 2 bases at V and 1 base at J, with 6 bases between the two ends. This CDR3 is built from 14 residues. CDR3 coding DNA: TGTGCCAGCAGCTTCTCAGTAACTAATGAAAAACTGTTTTTT. Amino acid sequence: CASSFSVTNEKLFF.